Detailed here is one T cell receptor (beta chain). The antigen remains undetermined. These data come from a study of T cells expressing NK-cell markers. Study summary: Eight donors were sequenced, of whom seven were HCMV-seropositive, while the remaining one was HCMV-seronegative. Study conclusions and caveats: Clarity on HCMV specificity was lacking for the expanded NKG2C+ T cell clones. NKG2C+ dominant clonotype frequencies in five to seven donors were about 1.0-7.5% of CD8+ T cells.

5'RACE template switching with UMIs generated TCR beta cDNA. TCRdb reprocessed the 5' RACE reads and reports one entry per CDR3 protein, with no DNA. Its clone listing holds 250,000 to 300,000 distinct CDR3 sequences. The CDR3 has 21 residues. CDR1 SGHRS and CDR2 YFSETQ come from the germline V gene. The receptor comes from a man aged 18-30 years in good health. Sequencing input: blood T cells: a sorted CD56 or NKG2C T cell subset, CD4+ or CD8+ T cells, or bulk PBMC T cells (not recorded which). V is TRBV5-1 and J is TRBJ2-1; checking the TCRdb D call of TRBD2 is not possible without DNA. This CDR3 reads CASSLPRRTSGRATSYNEQFF.